This T cell receptor (beta chain) is drawn from a study of regulatory T cells in long-lasting Graves disease. Only a few counts were recorded for this clonotype. Time point of the sample: newly diagnosed GD, antithyroid drugs for less than 3 months. Generation of the TCR library employed RNA extracted from PBMCs. Researchers made TCR beta libraries by using iRepertoire HTBI primers and running Arm-PCR on CDR3 regions. TCRdb passed the multiplex PCR reads through MiXCR, listing each CDR3 protein once. The sample lists about 440,000 distinct CDR3 sequences, just under 15% occurring once. The V and J ends lost 3 bases and 4 bases respectively, with 13 bases between them. Looked up from germline, CDR1 is LGHDT and CDR2 is YNNKEL (reference sequence). This CDR3 is built from 16 residues. The sample also formed part of further work on T cells in Graves' hyperthyroidism and ophthalmopathy.

The J gene is TRBJ1-6, the V gene TRBV3-1; a possible D gene is TRBD1 (5 bases). The sequenced sample was peripheral blood mononuclear cells (PBMCs), obtained at new diagnosis, from a patient treated with antithyroid drugs. The sequence derives from a woman aged 25 to 45 with Graves disease. Written as DNA, the CDR3 is TGTGCCAGCAGCCAGGGTTCCAGGGCGTATAATTCACCCCTCCACTTT. Translated, it gives CASSQGSRAYNSPLHF.